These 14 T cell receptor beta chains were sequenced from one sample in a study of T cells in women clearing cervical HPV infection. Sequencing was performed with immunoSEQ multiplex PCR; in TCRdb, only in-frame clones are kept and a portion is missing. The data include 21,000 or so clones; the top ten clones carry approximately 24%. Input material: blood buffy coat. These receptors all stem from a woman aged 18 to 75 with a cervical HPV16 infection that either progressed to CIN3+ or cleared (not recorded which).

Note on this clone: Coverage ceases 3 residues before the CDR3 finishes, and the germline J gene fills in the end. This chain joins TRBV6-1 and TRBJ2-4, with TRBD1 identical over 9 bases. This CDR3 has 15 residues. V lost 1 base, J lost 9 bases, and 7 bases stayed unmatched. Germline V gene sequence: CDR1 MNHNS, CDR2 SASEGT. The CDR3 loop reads CASSEVRTGAIIQYF. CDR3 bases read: TGTGCCAGCAGTGAAGTCCGGACAGGGGCGATCATT.

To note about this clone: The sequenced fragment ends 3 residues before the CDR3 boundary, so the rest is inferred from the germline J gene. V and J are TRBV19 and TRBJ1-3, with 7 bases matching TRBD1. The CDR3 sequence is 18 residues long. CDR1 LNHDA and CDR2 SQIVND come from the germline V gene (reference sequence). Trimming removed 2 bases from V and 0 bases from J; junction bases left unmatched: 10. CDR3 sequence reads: CASSIPTDRLDSGNTIYF. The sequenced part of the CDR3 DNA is TGTGCCAGTAGTATACCAACGGACAGGTTAGACTCTGGAAACACC. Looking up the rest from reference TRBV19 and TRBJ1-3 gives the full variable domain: DGGITQSPKYLFRKEGQNVTLSCEQNLNHDAMYWYRQDPGQGLRLIYYSQIVNDFQKGDIAEGYSVSREKKESFPLTVTSAQKNPTAFYLCASSIPTDRLDSGNTIYFGEGSWLTVV.

The CDR3 sequence: CSATSGPLIGGNQPQHF. The CDR3 bases that were read are TGCAGTGCGACCTCCGGGCCATTAATAGGGGGCAATCAGCCC. The chain uses TRBV20-1 and TRBJ1-5; weak D call: TRBD1 (5 bases). The CDR3 end is not reached by the read, which stops 3 residues before it; the germline J gene fills it in. V was shortened by 6 bases and J by 2 bases, with 23 bases between the two germline ends. Germline values: CDR1 DFQATT, CDR2 SNEGSKA (reference sequence). CDR3 length: 17 amino acids.

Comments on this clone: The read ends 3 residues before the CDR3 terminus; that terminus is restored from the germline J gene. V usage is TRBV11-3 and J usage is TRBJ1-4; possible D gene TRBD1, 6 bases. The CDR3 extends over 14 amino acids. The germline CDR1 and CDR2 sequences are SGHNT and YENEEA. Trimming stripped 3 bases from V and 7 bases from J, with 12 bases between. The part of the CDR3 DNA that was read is TGTGCCAGCAGCTTCGGACAGTTTTCTGAAAAA. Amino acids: CASSFGQFSEK. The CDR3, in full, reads CASSFGQFSEKLFF.

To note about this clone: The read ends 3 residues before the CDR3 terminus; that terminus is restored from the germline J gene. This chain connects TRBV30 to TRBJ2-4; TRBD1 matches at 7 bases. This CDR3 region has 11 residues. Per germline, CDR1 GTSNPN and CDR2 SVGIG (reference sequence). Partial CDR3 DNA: TGTGCCTGGCTCTCAGGGGGTGGT. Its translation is CAWLSGGG. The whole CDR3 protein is CAWLSGGGQYF.

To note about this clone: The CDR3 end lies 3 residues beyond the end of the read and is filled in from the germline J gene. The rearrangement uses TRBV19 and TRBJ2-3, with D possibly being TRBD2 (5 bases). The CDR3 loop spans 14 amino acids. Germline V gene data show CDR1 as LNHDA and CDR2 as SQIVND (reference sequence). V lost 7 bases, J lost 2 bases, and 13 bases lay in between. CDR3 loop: CASNLPGYTDTQYF. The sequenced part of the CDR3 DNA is TGTGCCAGTAACCTCCCGGGGTACACAGATACG.

The CDR3 region is CSASPGYEQYF. CDR3 bases read: TGCAGTGCCTCCCCGGGCTACGAG. This sequence joins TRBV20-1 and TRBJ2-7; D uncertain. The CDR3 extends 3 residues past the end of the read, so its final part is completed from the germline J gene. There are 11 residues in the CDR3. Trimming left V 6 bases short and J 3 bases short, with 9 bases between. Germline CDR1 is DFQATT and CDR2 is SNEGSKA (reference sequence).

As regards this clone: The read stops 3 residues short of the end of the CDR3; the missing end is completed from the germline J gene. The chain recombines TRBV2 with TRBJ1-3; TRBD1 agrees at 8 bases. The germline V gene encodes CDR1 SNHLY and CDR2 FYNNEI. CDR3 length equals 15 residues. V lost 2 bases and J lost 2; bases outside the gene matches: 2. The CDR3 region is CASSETDRAGNTIYF. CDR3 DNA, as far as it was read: TGTGCCAGCAGTGAAACGGACAGGGCTGGAAACACC.

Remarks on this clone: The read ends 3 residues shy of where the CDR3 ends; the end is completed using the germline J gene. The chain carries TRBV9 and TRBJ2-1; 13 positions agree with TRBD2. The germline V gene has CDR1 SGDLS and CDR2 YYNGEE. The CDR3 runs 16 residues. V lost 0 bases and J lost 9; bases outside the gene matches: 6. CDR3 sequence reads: CASSVATSGRVGEQFF. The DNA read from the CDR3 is TGTGCCAGCAGCGTAGCTACTAGCGGGAGGGTAGGTGAG.

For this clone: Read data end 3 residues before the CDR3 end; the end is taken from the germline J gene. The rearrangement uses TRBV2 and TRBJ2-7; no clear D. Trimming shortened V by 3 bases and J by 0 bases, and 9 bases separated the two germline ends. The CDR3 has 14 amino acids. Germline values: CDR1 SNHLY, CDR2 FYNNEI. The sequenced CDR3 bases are TGTGCCAGCAGTGAGGTCGTCAGCTCCTACGAG. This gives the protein CASSEVVSSYE. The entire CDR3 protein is CASSEVVSSYEQYF.

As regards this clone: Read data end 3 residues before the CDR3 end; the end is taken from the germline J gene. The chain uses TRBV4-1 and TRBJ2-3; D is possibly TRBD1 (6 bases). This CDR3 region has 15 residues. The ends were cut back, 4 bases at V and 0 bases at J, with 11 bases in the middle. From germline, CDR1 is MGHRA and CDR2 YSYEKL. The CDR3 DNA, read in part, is TGCGCCAGCAGCCCTAGGACAGAAAGCACAGATACG. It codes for CASSPRTESTDT. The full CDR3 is CASSPRTESTDTQYF.

CDR3 bases read: TGTGCCAGCATCGGCAGCAGGAACTATGGC. This translates into CASIGSRNYG. The CDR3 as a whole reads CASIGSRNYGYTF. The chain combines TRBV2 with TRBJ1-2; the D is unclear. The read gets to within 3 residues of the CDR3 end, and the germline J gene fills in the rest. The CDR3 consists of 13 residues. The germline CDR1 and CDR2 sequences are SNHLY and FYNNEI. V lost 7 bases, J lost 2 bases, and 11 bases lay in between.

Incomplete CDR3 DNA: TGCAGTGCTCAGACAGATATGAACACTGAA. It yields the protein CSAQTDMNTE. The full CDR3 protein is CSAQTDMNTEAFF. J is TRBJ1-1 and V is TRBV20-1, with D perhaps TRBD1 (5 bases). The CDR3 is cut off 3 residues early in the read; its end comes from the germline J gene. Per germline, CDR1 DFQATT and CDR2 SNEGSKA (reference sequence). The CDR3 has 13 amino acids. V lost 5 bases and J lost 0, with 10 bases in between.

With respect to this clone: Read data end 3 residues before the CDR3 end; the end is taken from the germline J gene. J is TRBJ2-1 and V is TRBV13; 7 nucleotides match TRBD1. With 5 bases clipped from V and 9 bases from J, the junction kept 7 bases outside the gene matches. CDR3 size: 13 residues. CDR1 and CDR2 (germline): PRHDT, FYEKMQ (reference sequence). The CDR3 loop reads CASSPPTGSEQFF. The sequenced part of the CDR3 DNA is TGTGCCAGCAGCCCCCCGACAGGGAGTGAG.